This passage covers 11 T cell receptor beta chains from one sample sequenced in a study of a mutant IDH1 vaccine in newly diagnosed glioma. The time point denotes: week 35, safety follow-up. What each vaccine dose contained was 300 ug of mutant IDH1 20-mer peptide, accompanied by topical imiquimod. Method: immunoSEQ multiplex PCR; TCRdb's copy keeps in-frame clones and lacks some. The data show tens of thousands of clones, around 80% seen once. These receptors have no identified antigens. The material was PBMCs, obtained from a glioma patient whose treatment included an IDH1 peptide vaccine. The receptors were gathered from a middle-aged man with glioma.

The chain joins TRBV2 to TRBJ2-7; D is unresolved. V was pared by 7 bases and J by 1 base, with 5 bases between. Germline V gene data show CDR1 as SNHLY and CDR2 as FYNNEI. The CDR3 sequence is 11 residues long. The CDR3: CASTNSYEQYF. The DNA of the CDR3 is TGTGCCAGCACCAATTCCTACGAGCAGTACTTC.

Here the CDR3 reads CASSYRTDTQYF. The CDR3 DNA sequence: TGTGCCAGCAGCTATCGGACAGATACGCAGTATTTT. The chain has TRBV6-1 and TRBJ2-3; no definite D call. The CDR3 loop spans 12 amino acids. Germline loops: CDR1 MNHNS, CDR2 SASEGT. Deletions cut 6 bases from V and 3 bases from J, with 7 bases between.

The chain links TRBV5-1 to TRBJ2-5, with a tentative D call TRBD2 (6 bases). The V gene's germline CDR1 is SGHRS and CDR2 YFSETQ. Trimming cost V 4 bases and J 2 bases, with 12 bases left between them. CDR3 length: 14 amino acids. CDR3 sequence (DNA): TGCGCCAGCAGCGCGTGGGGGGAACAAGAGACCCAGTACTTC. It yields the protein CASSAWGEQETQYF.

The sample holds one count of this clone. The V gene is TRBV19, the J gene TRBJ1-4; D possibly corresponds to TRBD1 (5 bases). The germline V gene has CDR1 LNHDA and CDR2 SQIVND (reference sequence). This CDR3 has 13 residues. V was shortened by 10 bases and J by 9 bases, with 18 bases between the two germline ends. The CDR3 here is CATSLGGEQKLFF. In nucleotides, the CDR3 is TGTGCCACTTCCTTGGGGGGGGAGCAAAAACTGTTTTTT.

This clone occurred a few times. This chain joins TRBV11-3 and TRBJ1-4; no reliable D call. The CDR3 is 13 amino acids. Germline lookup yields CDR1 SGHNT and CDR2 YENEEA. V was trimmed by 5 bases and J by 6 bases, leaving 10 bases between them. CDR3 sequence (DNA): TGTGCCAGCAGCCCCAGCCCGTATGAAAAACTGTTTTTT. Its protein is CASSPSPYEKLFF.

V usage is TRBV7-9 and J usage is TRBJ2-1; D might be TRBD1 or TRBD2, each matching 5 bases. Trimming removed 1 base at V and 9 bases at J, with 13 bases between. The CDR3 is made up of 14 amino acids. Germline V gene data show CDR1 as SEHNR and CDR2 as FQNEAQ (reference sequence). Written as DNA, the CDR3 is TGTGCCAGCAGCTTAGGCCAGGGAGACGGTGAGCAGTTCTTC. Translated, it gives CASSLGQGDGEQFF.

The V call is TRBV6-6, the J call TRBJ2-1, with TRBD2 identical over 7 bases. In germline, CDR1 is MNHNY, CDR2 SVGAGI (reference sequence). This CDR3 spans 15 amino acids. V was clipped by 3 bases and J by 7 bases; unmatched bases: 9. Here the CDR3 DNA reads TGTGCCAGCAGTTATTTTGGACTAGGGCGAAATGAGCAGTTCTTC. Its translation: CASSYFGLGRNEQFF.

This chain connects TRBV5-1 to TRBJ1-2; no definite D call. This CDR3 has 15 residues. Germline V gene sequence: CDR1 SGHRS, CDR2 YFSETQ. V was clipped by 4 bases and J by 2 bases, with 15 bases between them. CDR3: CASSPRHPLNYGYTF. The CDR3 DNA reads TGCGCCAGCAGCCCCCGGCACCCGCTAAACTATGGCTACACCTTC.

CDR3 coding DNA: TGCGCCAGCATGGTTGGAGTTGAAGCTTTCTTT. It codes for CASMVGVEAFF. The chain employs TRBV10-2 and TRBJ1-1, with D hard to call. The germline CDR1 and CDR2 sequences are WSHSY and SAAADI. V was shortened by 7 bases and J by 7 bases, with 10 bases between the two germline ends. CDR3 length: 11 amino acids.

Notes on this clone: One end of the junction varies from germline; a read error may be responsible. The chain links TRBV5-1 to TRBJ1-1, with 9 positions matching TRBD1. Germline V gives CDR1 SGHRS, CDR2 YFSETQ. The CDR3 extends over 15 amino acids. CDR3 coding DNA: TGCGCCAGCAGCCCAGAGACAGGGGGGAACTCTGAAGCTTTCTTT. It specifies CASSPETGGNSEAFF.

The rearrangement joins TRBV11-2 to TRBJ2-4, with D hard to call. Germline loops: CDR1 SGHAT, CDR2 FQNNGV. V was shortened by 2 bases and J by 5 bases, with 4 bases between the two germline ends. The CDR3 runs 12 residues. The CDR3 DNA reads as TGTGCCAGCAGCTTACCAGAAAACATTCAGTACTTC. The encoded protein is CASSLPENIQYF. Using reference TRBV11-2 and TRBJ2-4 for the parts outside the CDR3, the full variable domain is EAGVAQSPRYKIIEKRQSVAFWCNPISGHATLYWYQQILGQGPKLLIQFQNNGVVDDSQLPKDRFSAERLKGVDSTLKIQPAKLEDSAVYLCASSLPENIQYFGAGTRLSVL.